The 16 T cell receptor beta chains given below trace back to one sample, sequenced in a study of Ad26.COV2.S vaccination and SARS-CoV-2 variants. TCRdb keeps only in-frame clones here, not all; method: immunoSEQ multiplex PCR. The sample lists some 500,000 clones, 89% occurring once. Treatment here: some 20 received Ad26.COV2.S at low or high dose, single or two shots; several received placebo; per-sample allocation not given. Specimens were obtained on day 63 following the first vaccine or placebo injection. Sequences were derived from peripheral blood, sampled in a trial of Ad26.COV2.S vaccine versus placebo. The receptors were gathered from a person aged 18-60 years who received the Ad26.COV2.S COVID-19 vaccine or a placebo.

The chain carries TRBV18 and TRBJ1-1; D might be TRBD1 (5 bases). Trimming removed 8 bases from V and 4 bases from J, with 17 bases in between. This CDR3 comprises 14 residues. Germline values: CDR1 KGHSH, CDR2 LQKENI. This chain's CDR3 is CASKVTGGSTEAFF. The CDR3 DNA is TGTGCCAGCAAAGTAACGGGGGGAAGCACTGAAGCTTTCTTT. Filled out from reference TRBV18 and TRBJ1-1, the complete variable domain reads NAGVMQNPRHLVRRRGQEARLRCSPMKGHSHVYWYRQLPEEGLKFMVYLQKENIIDESGMPKERFSAEFPKEGPSILRIQQVVRGDSAAYFCASKVTGGSTEAFFGQGTRLTVV.

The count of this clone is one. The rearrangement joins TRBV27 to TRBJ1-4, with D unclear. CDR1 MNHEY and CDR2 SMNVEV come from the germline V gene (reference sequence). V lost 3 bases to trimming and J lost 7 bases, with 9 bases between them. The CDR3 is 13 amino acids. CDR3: CASSFRWGEKLFF. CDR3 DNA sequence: TGTGCCAGCAGTTTTCGATGGGGTGAAAAACTGTTTTTT.

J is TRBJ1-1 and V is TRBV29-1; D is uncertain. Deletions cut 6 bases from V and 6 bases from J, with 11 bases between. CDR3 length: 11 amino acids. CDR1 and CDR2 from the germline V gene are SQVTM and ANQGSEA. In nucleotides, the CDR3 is TGCAGCGTCGCCGTTAGTTCTGAAGCTTTCTTT. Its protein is CSVAVSSEAFF.

The CDR3 nucleotides read TGTGCCAGTCTGGGGAGGGACGGTCAGCCCCAGCATTTT. Translation: CASLGRDGQPQHF. This chain joins TRBV2 and TRBJ1-5; weak D call: TRBD1 (5 bases). This CDR3 comprises 13 residues. From germline, CDR1 is SNHLY and CDR2 FYNNEI. Trimming removed 9 bases at V and 6 bases at J, with 15 bases between.

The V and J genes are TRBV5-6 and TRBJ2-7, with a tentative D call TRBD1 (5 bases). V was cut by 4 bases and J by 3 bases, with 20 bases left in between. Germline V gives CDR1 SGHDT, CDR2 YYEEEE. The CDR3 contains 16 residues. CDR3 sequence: CASSPDSLGLYYEQYV. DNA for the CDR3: TGTGCCAGCAGCCCCGACTCGCTGGGGCTTTACTACGAGCAGTACGTC.

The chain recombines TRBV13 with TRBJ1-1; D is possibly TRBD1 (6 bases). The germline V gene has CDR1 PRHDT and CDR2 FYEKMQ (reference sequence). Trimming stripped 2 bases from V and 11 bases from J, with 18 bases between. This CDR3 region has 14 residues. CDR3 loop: CASSLNLDRRAAFF. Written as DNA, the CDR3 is TGTGCCAGCAGCTTAAACCTGGACAGACGTGCCGCTTTCTTT.

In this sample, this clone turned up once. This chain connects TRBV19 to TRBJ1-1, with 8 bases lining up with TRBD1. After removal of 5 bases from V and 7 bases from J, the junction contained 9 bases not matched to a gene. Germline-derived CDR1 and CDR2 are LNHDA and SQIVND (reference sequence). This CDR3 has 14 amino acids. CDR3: CASSSLDRVGEAFF. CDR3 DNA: TGTGCCAGTAGTTCCCTGGACAGGGTCGGTGAAGCTTTCTTT.

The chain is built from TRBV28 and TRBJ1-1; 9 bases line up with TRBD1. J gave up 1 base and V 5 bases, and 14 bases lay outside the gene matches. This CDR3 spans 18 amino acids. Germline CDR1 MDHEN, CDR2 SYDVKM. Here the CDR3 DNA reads TGTGCCAGCAGTCCCCGAAACCTACAGGGGGCGCCGAACACTGAAGCTTTCTTT. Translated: CASSPRNLQGAPNTEAFF.

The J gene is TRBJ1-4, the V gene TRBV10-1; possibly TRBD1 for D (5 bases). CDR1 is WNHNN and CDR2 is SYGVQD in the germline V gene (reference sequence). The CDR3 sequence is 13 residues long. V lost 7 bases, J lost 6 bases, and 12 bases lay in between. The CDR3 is CASIGGTYEKLFF. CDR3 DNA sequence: TGCGCCAGCATTGGCGGGACTTATGAAAAACTGTTTTTT.

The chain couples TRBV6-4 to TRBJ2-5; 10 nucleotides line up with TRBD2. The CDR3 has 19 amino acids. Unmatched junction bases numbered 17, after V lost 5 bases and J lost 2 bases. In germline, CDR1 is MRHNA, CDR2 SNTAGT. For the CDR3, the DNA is TGTGCCAGCAGTAATCGGGGTGTGTTTAGCGGGAGGAGGCAAGAGACCCAGTACTTC. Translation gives CASSNRGVFSGRRQETQYF.

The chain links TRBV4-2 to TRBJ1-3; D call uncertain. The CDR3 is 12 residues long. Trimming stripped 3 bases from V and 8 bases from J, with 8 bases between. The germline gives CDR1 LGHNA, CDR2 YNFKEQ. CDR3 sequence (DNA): TGTGCCAGCAGCCAGGTAGAGGACACCATATATTTT. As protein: CASSQVEDTIYF.

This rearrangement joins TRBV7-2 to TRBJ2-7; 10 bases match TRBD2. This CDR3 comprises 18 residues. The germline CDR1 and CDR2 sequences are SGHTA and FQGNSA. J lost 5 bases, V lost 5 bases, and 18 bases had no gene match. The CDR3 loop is CASSPSVGLRTSGHEQYF. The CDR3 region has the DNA TGTGCCAGCAGCCCCAGCGTCGGGTTGAGGACTAGCGGCCACGAGCAGTACTTC.

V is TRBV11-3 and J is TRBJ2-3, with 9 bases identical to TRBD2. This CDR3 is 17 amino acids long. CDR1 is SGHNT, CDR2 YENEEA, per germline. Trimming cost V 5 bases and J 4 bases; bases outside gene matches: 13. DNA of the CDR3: TGTGCCAGCAGCGCCAGACTAGCGGCGGATGGGGCAGATACGCAGTATTTT. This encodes CASSARLAADGADTQYF.

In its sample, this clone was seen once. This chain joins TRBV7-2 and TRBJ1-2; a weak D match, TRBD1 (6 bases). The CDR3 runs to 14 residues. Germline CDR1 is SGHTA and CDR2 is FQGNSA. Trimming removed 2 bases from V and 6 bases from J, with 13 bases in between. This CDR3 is CASSLRWGLHGYTF. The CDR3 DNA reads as TGTGCCAGCAGCTTACGATGGGGGCTCCATGGCTACACCTTC.

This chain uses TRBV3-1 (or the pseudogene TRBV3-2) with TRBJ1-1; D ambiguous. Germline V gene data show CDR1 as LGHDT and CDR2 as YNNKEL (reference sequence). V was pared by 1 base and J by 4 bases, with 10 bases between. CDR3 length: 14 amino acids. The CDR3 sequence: CASSQGVSGTEAFF. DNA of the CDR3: TGTGCCAGCAGCCAAGGGGTGTCTGGCACTGAAGCTTTCTTT.

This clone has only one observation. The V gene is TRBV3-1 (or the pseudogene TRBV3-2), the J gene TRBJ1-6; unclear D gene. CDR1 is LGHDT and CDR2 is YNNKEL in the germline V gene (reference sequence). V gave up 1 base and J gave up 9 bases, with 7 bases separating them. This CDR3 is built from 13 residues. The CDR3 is CASSQVVGSPLHF. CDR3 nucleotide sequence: TGTGCCAGCAGCCAAGTGGTGGGTTCACCCCTCCACTTT.